The next 26 T cell receptor beta chains were all read from a single sample in a study of monozygotic twins with inflammatory bowel disease. With the 5' RACE reads reprocessed, TCRdb shows one record per CDR3 protein and no DNA. The sample table includes around 190,000 distinct CDR3 sequences. The sample taken for sequencing was blood. The receptor set was obtained from a human donor with ulcerative colitis or Crohn's disease, or a healthy co-twin of an affected twin (not recorded which).

The V and J genes are TRBV19 and TRBJ1-3; TCRdb calls TRBD1, which cannot be checked without DNA. Germline lookup yields CDR1 LNHDA and CDR2 SQIVND (reference sequence). The CDR3 covers 17 residues. The CDR3 here is CASSNQRPYTLENTIYF.

The chain carries TRBV12-3 or TRBV12-4 and TRBJ1-1; the D gene TCRdb calls, TRBD1, cannot be checked with no DNA. The CDR3 is made up of 16 amino acids. The CDR3 loop is CASSLEWGGRGTEAFF.

This chain's CDR3 is CASSQYATNEKLFF. The chain has TRBV7-6 and TRBJ1-4. Germline V gene data show CDR1 as SGHVS and CDR2 as FNYEAQ. The CDR3 has 14 residues.

This chain joins TRBV5-1 and TRBJ2-7; checking the TCRdb D call of TRBD2 is not possible without DNA. Per the germline V gene, CDR1 is SGHRS and CDR2 is YFSETQ. The CDR3 has 15 residues. CDR3 region: CASSLGTSGGIEQYF. Variable domain in full (rest from reference TRBV5-1 and TRBJ2-7): KAGVTQTPRYLIKTRGQQVTLSCSPISGHRSVSWYQQTPGQGLQFLFEYFSETQRNKGNFPGRFSGRQFSNSRSEMNVSTLELGDSALYLCASSLGTSGGIEQYFGPGTRLTVT.

The chain uses TRBV7-8 and TRBJ2-7. Germline CDR1 reads SGHVS; CDR2 reads FQNEAQ. There are 14 residues in the CDR3. The chain's CDR3 is CASSLALGNYEQYF.

The chain is built from TRBV7-2 and TRBJ2-5; TCRdb reports TRBD2, a call that lacks DNA to check it against. The CDR3 has 16 residues. Germline V gene sequence: CDR1 SGHTA, CDR2 FQGNSA. The CDR3 sequence: CASTTLPGGLGETQYF.

The V call is TRBV11-2, the J call TRBJ2-1; TCRdb proposes TRBD2, but this gene call is untestable without DNA. This CDR3 contains 16 residues. CDR1 SGHAT and CDR2 FQNNGV come from the germline V gene. CDR3 protein: CASSLDSDSGGDEQFF. Combining the CDR3 with reference TRBV11-2 and TRBJ2-1 gives the whole variable domain EAGVAQSPRYKIIEKRQSVAFWCNPISGHATLYWYQQILGQGPKLLIQFQNNGVVDDSQLPKDRFSAERLKGVDSTLKIQPAKLEDSAVYLCASSLDSDSGGDEQFFGPGTRLTVL.

The chain carries TRBV20-1 and TRBJ2-7; TCRdb's assignment of TRBD1 cannot be checked, as there is no DNA. The CDR3 has 14 residues. The germline V gene has CDR1 DFQATT and CDR2 SNEGSKA (reference sequence). The CDR3 here is CSARAGARSYEQYF.

The chain recombines TRBV20-1 with TRBJ2-7; TCRdb picks TRBD1, but there is no DNA to check that call. CDR1 is DFQATT and CDR2 is SNEGSKA in the germline V gene (reference sequence). This CDR3 has 11 residues. The CDR3 loop reads CSASRQGEQYF.

J is TRBJ1-4 and V is TRBV24-1. Germline V gene data show CDR1 as KGHDR and CDR2 as SFDVKD. This CDR3 has 12 residues. CDR3 protein: CATSDTNEKLFF.

The rearrangement joins TRBV27 to TRBJ1-1; TCRdb designates TRBD1, a call that cannot be tested without DNA. Germline V gene lookup returns CDR1 MNHEY and CDR2 SMNVEV (reference sequence). The CDR3 covers 15 residues. The CDR3 region is CASTPSTGGGTEAFF.

The rearrangement joins TRBV13 to TRBJ1-1; with no DNA, the TCRdb D assignment of TRBD1 cannot be verified. CDR1 is PRHDT and CDR2 is FYEKMQ in the germline V gene (reference sequence). The CDR3 length is 16 residues. CDR3 in amino acids: CASGHPDGQQNTEAFF.

The chain recombines TRBV11-2 with TRBJ2-3; absent DNA, TCRdb's TRBD1 call cannot be checked. CDR3 length equals 16 residues. Germline values: CDR1 SGHAT, CDR2 FQNNGV. CDR3 loop: CASSLGGLPSTDTQYF.

The chain is built from TRBV5-6 and TRBJ2-4; as DNA is missing, the TRBD2 call by TCRdb cannot be tested. The CDR3 extends over 13 amino acids. Germline loops: CDR1 SGHDT, CDR2 YYEEEE. The CDR3 reads CASQSGGRDIQYF.

This rearrangement joins TRBV12-3 or TRBV12-4 to TRBJ2-7. The CDR3 spans 13 residues. This CDR3 reads CASSLTGGYEQYF.

This chain connects TRBV7-8 to TRBJ1-6; TCRdb's D gene call, TRBD1, goes unchecked for lack of DNA. Germline assignment: CDR1 SGHVS and CDR2 FQNEAQ. This CDR3 spans 13 amino acids. CDR3: CASSSWGDSPLHF.

V is TRBV5-6 and J is TRBJ2-2; the TCRdb call, TRBD1, lacks DNA for checking. Per germline, CDR1 SGHDT and CDR2 YYEEEE. The CDR3 is made up of 14 amino acids. The CDR3 region is CASSTLGHPGELFF.

The chain's CDR3 is CASSLRQFGEQYF. This chain joins TRBV11-2 and TRBJ2-7. This CDR3 has 13 residues. The germline CDR1 and CDR2 sequences are SGHAT and FQNNGV.

The CDR3 loop reads CSAPDRAGNTIYF. V is TRBV20-1 and J is TRBJ1-3; TCRdb names TRBD1, which stays unverified in the absence of DNA. The CDR3 runs 13 residues. Germline lookup yields CDR1 DFQATT and CDR2 SNEGSKA (reference sequence).

The chain uses TRBV5-1 and TRBJ2-5; the TRBD2 assignment by TCRdb is unverifiable without DNA. From germline, CDR1 is SGHRS and CDR2 YFSETQ. CDR3 length: 15 residues. This CDR3 is CASTREATSGETQYF. The whole variable domain, filled in from reference TRBV5-1 and TRBJ2-5, reads KAGVTQTPRYLIKTRGQQVTLSCSPISGHRSVSWYQQTPGQGLQFLFEYFSETQRNKGNFPGRFSGRQFSNSRSEMNVSTLELGDSALYLCASTREATSGETQYFGPGTRLLVL.

J is TRBJ1-1 and V is TRBV27. The CDR3 extends over 15 amino acids. Looked up from germline, CDR1 is MNHEY and CDR2 is SMNVEV (reference sequence). Here the CDR3 reads CASSPKEGRYTEAFF.

The J gene is TRBJ2-1, the V gene TRBV4-1. There are 14 residues in the CDR3. The germline gives CDR1 MGHRA, CDR2 YSYEKL. CDR3: CASSQGRSYNEQFF.

The rearrangement joins TRBV6-1 to TRBJ2-7; the TRBD2 assignment by TCRdb is unverifiable without DNA. This CDR3 spans 15 amino acids. Looked up from germline, CDR1 is MNHNS and CDR2 is SASEGT. CDR3 residues: CASSRTGTSGYEQYF.

V gene TRBV11-2 combines with J gene TRBJ1-4; TCRdb indicates TRBD1, and absent DNA this call remains unverified. Germline assignment: CDR1 SGHAT and CDR2 FQNNGV. This CDR3 region has 16 residues. CDR3: CASSSATGRMNEKLFF.

The genes are TRBV3-1 and TRBJ2-1; TCRdb gives TRBD2 as the D gene, but with no DNA this cannot be confirmed. This CDR3 comprises 17 residues. The germline CDR1 and CDR2 sequences are LGHDT and YNNKEL (reference sequence). The CDR3 protein is CASSPHSGGSSYNEQFF.

The chain couples TRBV9 to TRBJ1-1; TCRdb outputs TRBD1, but without DNA this stays unchecked. The germline gives CDR1 SGDLS, CDR2 YYNGEE. The CDR3 length is 13 residues. This CDR3 reads CASSPPPHTEAFF.